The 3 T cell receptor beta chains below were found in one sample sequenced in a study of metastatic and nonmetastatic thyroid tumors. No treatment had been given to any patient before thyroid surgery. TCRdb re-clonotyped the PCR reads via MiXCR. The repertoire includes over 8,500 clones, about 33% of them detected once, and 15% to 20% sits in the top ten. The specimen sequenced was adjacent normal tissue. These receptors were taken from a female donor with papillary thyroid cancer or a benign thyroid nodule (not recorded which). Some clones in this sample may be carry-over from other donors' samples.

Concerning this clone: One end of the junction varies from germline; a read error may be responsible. The CDR3 DNA reads as TGTGCCGTCAGTCCACAAGACTCTGGGGCCAACGTCCTAACTTTC. It encodes CAVSPQDSGANVLTF. The rearrangement uses TRBV27 and TRBJ2-6, with D tentatively TRBD1 (5 bases). Germline CDR1 and CDR2: MNHEY and SMNVEV (reference sequence). The CDR3 covers 15 residues.

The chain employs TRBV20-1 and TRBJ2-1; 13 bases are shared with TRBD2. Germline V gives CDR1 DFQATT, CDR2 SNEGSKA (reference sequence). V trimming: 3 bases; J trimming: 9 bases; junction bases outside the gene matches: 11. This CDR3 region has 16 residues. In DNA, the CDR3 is TGCAGTGCTAGGGCAGGCCTACTAGCGGGAGGGGGTGAGCAGTTCTTC. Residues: CSARAGLLAGGGEQFF.

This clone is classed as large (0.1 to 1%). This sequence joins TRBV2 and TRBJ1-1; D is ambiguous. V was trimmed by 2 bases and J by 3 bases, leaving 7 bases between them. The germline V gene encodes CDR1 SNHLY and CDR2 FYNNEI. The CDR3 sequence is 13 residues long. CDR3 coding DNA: TGTGCCAGCAGTGAACTGGAGGACACTGAAGCTTTCTTT. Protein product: CASSELEDTEAFF.